This T cell receptor beta chain is drawn from a study of T-cell memory formation after mild COVID-19. Broader study findings: Among clones contracting day 15 to 85, CD4/CD8 was balanced, whereas later expanders leaned CD4+. Contracting CD4+ clones sat mainly in CM and EM; CD8+ in EMRA. Some clones that responded turned up in pre-infection memory, which suggests that cross-reactive memory joined in.

A word on this clonotype: Its antigen is not known.

5'RACE with constant-segment primers built TCRalpha and TCRbeta cDNA libraries with UMIs. TCRdb itself ran the 5' RACE reads through MiXCR, one entry per CDR3 protein. The table has 390,000 or so distinct CDR3 sequences, approximately 15% seen once. Germline loops: CDR1 SGHNT, CDR2 YYREEE (reference sequence). V shed 3 bases and J shed 3 bases, with 9 bases lying between them. CDR3 length: 13 residues. Specimen: PBMCs or a T cell subset sorted from them (not recorded which). The rearrangement joins TRBV5-4 to TRBJ2-5, with no clear D. The clonotype comes from a man in his late teens or twenties who had mild COVID-19 (a few samples of this study predate the infection). Cell type and time point are not known. CDR3 amino acids: CASSSKSEETQYF. The CDR3 region has the DNA TGTGCCAGCAGCTCGAAAAGCGAAGAGACCCAGTACTTC.